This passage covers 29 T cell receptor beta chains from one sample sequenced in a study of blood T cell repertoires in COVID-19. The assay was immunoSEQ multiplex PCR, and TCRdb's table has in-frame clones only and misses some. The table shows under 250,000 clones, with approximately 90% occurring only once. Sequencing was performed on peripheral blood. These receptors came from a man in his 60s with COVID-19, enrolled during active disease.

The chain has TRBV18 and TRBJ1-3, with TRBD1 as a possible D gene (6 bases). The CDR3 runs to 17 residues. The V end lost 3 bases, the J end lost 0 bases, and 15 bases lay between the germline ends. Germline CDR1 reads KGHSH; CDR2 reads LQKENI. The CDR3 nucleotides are TGTGCCAGCTCACCCGCCGTGGGGGCCGTCTCTGGAAACACCATATATTTT. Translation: CASSPAVGAVSGNTIYF.

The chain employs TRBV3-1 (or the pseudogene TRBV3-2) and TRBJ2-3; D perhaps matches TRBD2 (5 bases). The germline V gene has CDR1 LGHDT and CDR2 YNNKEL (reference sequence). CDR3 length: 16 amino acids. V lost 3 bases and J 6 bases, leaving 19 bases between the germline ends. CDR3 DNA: TGTGCCAGCAGCCACTCCTCTAGCCACCGGAGGGATACGCAGTATTTT. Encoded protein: CASSHSSSHRRDTQYF.

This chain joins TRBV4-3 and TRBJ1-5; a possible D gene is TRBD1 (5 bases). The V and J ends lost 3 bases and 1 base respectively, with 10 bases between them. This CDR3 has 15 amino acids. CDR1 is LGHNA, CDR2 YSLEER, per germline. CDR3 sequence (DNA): TGCGCCAGCAGCCACTTCAGGGCCAGCAATCAGCCCCAGCATTTT. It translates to CASSHFRASNQPQHF.

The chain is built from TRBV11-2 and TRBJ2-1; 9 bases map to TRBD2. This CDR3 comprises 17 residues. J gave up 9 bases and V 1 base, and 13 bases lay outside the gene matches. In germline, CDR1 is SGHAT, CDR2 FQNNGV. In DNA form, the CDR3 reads TGTGCCAGCAGCTTAGTTCGGCGGACTAGCGACATGGGTGAGCAGTTCTTC. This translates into CASSLVRRTSDMGEQFF.

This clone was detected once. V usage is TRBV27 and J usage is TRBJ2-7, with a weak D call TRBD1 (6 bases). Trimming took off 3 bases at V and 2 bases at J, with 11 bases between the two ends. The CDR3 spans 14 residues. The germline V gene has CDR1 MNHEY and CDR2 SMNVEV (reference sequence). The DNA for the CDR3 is TGTGCCAGCAGTTTCTCTCGGGACACCTACGAGCAGTACTTC. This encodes CASSFSRDTYEQYF.

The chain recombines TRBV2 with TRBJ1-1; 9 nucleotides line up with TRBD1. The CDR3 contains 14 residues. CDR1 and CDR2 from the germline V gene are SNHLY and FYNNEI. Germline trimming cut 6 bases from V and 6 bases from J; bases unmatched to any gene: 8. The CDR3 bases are TGTGCCAGCAGGTACGAACAGGGGGCCTCTGAAGCTTTCTTT. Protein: CASRYEQGASEAFF.

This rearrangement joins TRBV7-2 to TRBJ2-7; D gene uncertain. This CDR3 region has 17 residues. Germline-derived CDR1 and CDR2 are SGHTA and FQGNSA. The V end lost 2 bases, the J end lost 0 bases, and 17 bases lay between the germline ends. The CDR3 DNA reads TGTGCCAGCAGCTTAAGGTTCCGGAGCGTAAACTCCTACGAGCAGTACTTC. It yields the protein CASSLRFRSVNSYEQYF.

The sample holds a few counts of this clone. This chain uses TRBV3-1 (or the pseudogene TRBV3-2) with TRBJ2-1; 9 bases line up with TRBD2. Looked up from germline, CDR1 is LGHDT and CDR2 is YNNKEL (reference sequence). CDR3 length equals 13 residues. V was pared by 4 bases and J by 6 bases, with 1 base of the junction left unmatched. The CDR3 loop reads CASSPLAGNEQFF. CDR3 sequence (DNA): TGTGCCAGCAGCCCACTAGCGGGCAATGAGCAGTTCTTC.

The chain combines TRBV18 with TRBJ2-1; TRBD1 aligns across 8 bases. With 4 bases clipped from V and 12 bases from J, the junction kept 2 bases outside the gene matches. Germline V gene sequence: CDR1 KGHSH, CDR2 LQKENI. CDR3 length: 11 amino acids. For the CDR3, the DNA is TGTGCCAGCTCACTTGGACAGGGGCAGTTCTTC. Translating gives CASSLGQGQFF. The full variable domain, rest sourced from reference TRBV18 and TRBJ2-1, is NAGVMQNPRHLVRRRGQEARLRCSPMKGHSHVYWYRQLPEEGLKFMVYLQKENIIDESGMPKERFSAEFPKEGPSILRIQQVVRGDSAAYFCASSLGQGQFFGPGTRLTVL.

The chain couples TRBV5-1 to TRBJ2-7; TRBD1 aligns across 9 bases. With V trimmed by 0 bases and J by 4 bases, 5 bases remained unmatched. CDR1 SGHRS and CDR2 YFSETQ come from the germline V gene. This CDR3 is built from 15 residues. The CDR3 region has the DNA TGCGCCAGCAGCTTGGATACAGGGGGCGATTACGAGCAGTACTTC. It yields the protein CASSLDTGGDYEQYF.

CDR3 bases: TGTGCCAGTAGGGTGGGGGAGGTGAACACCGGGGAGCTGTTTTTT. Protein product: CASRVGEVNTGELFF. This rearrangement joins TRBV19 to TRBJ2-2; D is possibly TRBD2 (6 bases). CDR1 is LNHDA and CDR2 is SQIVND in the germline V gene (reference sequence). Trimming shortened V by 6 bases and J by 1 base, and 12 bases separated the two germline ends. CDR3 length equals 15 residues.

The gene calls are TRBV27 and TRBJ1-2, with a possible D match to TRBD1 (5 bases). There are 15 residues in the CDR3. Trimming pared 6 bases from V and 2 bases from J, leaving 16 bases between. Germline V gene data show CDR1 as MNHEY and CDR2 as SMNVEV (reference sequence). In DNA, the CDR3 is TGTGCCAGCAGCCCCCCCCGCCAGGGCAACTATGGCTACACCTTC. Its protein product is CASSPPRQGNYGYTF.

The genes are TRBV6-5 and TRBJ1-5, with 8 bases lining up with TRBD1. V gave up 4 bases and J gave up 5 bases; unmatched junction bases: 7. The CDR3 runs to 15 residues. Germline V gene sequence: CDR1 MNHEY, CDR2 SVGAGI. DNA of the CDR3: TGTGCCAGCAGTTGGGGACAGGCGGGCGATCAGCCCCAGCATTTT. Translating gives CASSWGQAGDQPQHF.

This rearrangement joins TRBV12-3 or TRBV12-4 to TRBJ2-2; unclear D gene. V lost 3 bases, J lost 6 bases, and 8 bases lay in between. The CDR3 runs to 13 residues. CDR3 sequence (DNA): TGTGCCAGCAGTTTCACCACAGCCGGGGAGCTGTTTTTT. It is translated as CASSFTTAGELFF.

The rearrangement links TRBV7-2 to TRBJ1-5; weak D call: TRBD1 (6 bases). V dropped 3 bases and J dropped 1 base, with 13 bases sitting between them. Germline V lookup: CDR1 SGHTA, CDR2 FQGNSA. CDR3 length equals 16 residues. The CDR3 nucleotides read TGTGCCAGCAGCTTCCAACAGGGTTACAGCAATCAGCCCCAGCATTTT. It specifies CASSFQQGYSNQPQHF.

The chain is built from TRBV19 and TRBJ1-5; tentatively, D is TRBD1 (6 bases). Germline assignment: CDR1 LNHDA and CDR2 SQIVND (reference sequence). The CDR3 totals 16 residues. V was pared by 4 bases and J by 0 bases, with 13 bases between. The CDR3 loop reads CASSRRQAPSNQPQHF. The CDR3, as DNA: TGTGCCAGTAGTAGACGACAGGCGCCTAGCAATCAGCCCCAGCATTTT.

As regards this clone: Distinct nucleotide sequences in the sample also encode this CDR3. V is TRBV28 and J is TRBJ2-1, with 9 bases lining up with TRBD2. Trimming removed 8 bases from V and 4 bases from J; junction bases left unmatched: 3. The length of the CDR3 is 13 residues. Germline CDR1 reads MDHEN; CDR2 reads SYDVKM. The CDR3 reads CASGGGGYNEQFF. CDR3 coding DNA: TGTGCCAGCGGCGGGGGGGGGTACAATGAGCAGTTCTTC.

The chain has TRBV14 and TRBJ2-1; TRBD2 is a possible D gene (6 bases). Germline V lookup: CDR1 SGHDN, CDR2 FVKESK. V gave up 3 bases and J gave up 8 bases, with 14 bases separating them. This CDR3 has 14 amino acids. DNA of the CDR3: TGTGCCAGCAGCCAGGGGAGGTCCGGCCATGAGCAGTTCTTC. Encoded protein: CASSQGRSGHEQFF.

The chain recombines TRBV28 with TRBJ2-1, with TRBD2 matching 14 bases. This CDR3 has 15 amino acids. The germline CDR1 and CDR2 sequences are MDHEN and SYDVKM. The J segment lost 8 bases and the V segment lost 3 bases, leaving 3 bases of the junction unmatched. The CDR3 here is CASSFGTSGSYEQFF. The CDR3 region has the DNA TGTGCCAGCAGTTTCGGGACTAGCGGGAGCTATGAGCAGTTCTTC.

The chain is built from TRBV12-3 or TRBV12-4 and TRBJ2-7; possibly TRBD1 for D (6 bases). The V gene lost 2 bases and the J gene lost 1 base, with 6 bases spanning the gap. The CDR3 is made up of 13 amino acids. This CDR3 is CASSLTGSYEQYF. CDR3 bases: TGTGCCAGCAGTTTAACAGGGTCCTACGAGCAGTACTTC.

CDR3 bases: TGTGCCAGCGTCCAACAGGGGACCGAGCAGTACTTC. Translated: CASVQQGTEQYF. The rearrangement joins TRBV2 to TRBJ2-7; 7 bases line up with TRBD1. Germline loops: CDR1 SNHLY, CDR2 FYNNEI. The CDR3 sequence is 12 residues long. J was trimmed by 6 bases and V by 8 bases; bases with no gene match: 7.

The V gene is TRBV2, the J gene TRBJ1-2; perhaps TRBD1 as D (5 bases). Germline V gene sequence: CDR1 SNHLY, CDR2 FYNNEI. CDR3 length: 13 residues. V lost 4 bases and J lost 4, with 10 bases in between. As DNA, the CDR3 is TGTGCCAGCAGTGTCCAGGACACCTATGGCTACACCTTC. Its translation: CASSVQDTYGYTF.

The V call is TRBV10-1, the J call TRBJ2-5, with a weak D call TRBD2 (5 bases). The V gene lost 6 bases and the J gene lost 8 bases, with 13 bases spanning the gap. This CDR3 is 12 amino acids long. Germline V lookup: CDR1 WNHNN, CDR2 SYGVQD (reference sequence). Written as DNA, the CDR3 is TGCGCCAGCAGCGGACTGGTCGGCACCCAGTACTTC. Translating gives CASSGLVGTQYF.

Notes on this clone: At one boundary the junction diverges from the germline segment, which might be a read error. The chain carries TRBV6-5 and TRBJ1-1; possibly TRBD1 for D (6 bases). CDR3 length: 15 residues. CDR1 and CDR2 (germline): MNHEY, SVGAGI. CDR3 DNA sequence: TGTGCCAGCAGTTACTCGCGGCAGGGGCACACTGAAGCTTCCTTT. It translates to CASSYSRQGHTEASF.

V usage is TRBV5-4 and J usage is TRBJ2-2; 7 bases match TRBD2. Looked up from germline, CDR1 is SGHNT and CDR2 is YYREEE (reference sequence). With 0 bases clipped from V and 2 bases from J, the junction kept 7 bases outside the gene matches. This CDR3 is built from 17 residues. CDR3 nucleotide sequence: TGTGCCAGCAGCTTGGGGGGCCGCGGGGGAAACACCGGGGAGCTGTTTTTT. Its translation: CASSLGGRGGNTGELFF. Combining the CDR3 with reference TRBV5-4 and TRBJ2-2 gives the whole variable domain ETGVTQSPTHLIKTRGQQVTLRCSSQSGHNTVSWYQQALGQGPQFIFQYYREEENGRGNFPPRFSGLQFPNYSSELNVNALELDDSALYLCASSLGGRGGNTGELFFGEGSRLTVL.

CDR3 region: CASSAPGGSTGNTIYF. CDR3 DNA: TGTGCCAGCAGTGCCCCGGGGGGTTCTACTGGAAACACCATATATTTT. V and J are TRBV28 and TRBJ1-3; D might be TRBD1 (5 bases). Trimming removed 5 bases at V and 2 bases at J, with 16 bases between. Germline V gene data show CDR1 as MDHEN and CDR2 as SYDVKM. This CDR3 is built from 16 residues.

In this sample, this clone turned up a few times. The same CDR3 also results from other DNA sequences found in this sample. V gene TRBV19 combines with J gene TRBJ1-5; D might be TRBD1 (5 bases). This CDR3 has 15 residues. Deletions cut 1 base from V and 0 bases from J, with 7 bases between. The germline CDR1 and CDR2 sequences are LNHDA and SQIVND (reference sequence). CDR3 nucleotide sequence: TGTGCCAGTAGTATAGTGGGGCATAGCAATCAGCCCCAGCATTTT. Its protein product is CASSIVGHSNQPQHF.

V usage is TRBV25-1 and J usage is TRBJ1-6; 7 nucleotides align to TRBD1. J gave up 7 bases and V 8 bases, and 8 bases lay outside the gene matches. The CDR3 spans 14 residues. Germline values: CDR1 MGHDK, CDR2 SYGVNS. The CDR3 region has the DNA TGTGCCAGCTCCGGGACAGTCAGCAATTCACCCCTCCACTTT. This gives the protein CASSGTVSNSPLHF.

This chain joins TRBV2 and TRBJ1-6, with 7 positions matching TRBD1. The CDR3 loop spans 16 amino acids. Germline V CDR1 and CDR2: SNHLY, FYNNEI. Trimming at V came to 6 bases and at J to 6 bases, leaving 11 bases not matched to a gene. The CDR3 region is CASRPRNRGLNSPLHF. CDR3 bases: TGTGCCAGCAGGCCCCGGAACAGGGGCCTTAATTCACCCCTCCACTTT.